Below, 23 T cell receptor beta chains from the same sample are listed, as sequenced in a study of blood T cell repertoires in COVID-19 (dated by TCRdb to the early 2020s). The method behind the library was the immunoSEQ multiplex PCR assay. TCRdb's version of the immuneACCESS table is confined to in-frame rearrangements and falls short of the full clone set. An unresolved V gene accounts for under half of the shortfall where checked; the remainder is of unknown origin. In this sample the table shows 90,000 or so clones, about 90% of which occur a single time. The ten largest account for 5.5% to 8% of the sample. The sample was peripheral blood. Receptors originate from a man in his late teens or twenties with COVID-19, enrolled during active disease.

V usage is TRBV19 and J usage is TRBJ1-1; D possibly corresponds to TRBD1 (5 bases). This CDR3 comprises 14 residues. Germline CDR1 LNHDA, CDR2 SQIVND (reference sequence). Trimming removed 6 bases at V and 5 bases at J, with 16 bases between. The DNA for the CDR3 is TGTGCCAGTAGGGACCCAGGGTTTAGGACTGAAGCTTTCTTT. Translated: CASRDPGFRTEAFF.

This clone was picked up one time. One end of the junction is discordant with germline, which a read error may explain. This rearrangement joins TRBV6-5 to TRBJ1-4; D might be TRBD1 (5 bases). This CDR3 has 15 amino acids. Germline lookup yields CDR1 MNHEY and CDR2 SVGAGI. CDR3 region: CASSYGWGTNEKLLF. In DNA, the CDR3 is TGTGCCAGCAGTTACGGATGGGGGACTAATGAAAAACTGCTTTTT.

The gene calls are TRBV27 and TRBJ2-1; tentatively, D is TRBD2 (6 bases). CDR1 MNHEY and CDR2 SMNVEV come from the germline V gene (reference sequence). This CDR3 is 15 amino acids long. V shed 3 bases and J shed 3 bases, with 12 bases lying between them. This chain's CDR3 is CASSLGLASYNEQFF. For the CDR3, the DNA is TGTGCCAGCAGTTTGGGGCTAGCGAGCTACAATGAGCAGTTCTTC.

The V gene is TRBV5-4, the J gene TRBJ2-3; 7 nucleotides line up with TRBD2. The CDR3 runs to 14 residues. The trim removed 2 bases at V and 4 bases at J, leaving 4 bases unmatched. The germline V gene has CDR1 SGHNT and CDR2 YYREEE (reference sequence). The CDR3 coding sequence is TGTGCCAGCAGCTTCAGCGGGGCGGCAGATACGCAGTATTTT. This gives the protein CASSFSGAADTQYF.

The chain combines TRBV4-3 with TRBJ2-2, with D perhaps TRBD2 (5 bases). The CDR3 covers 16 residues. Germline V gives CDR1 LGHNA, CDR2 YSLEER. Trimming shortened V by 0 bases and J by 4 bases, and 12 bases separated the two germline ends. The CDR3 nucleotides read TGCGCCAGCAGCCAAGATGTCGAGGGTAGCACCGGGGAGCTGTTTTTT. It translates to CASSQDVEGSTGELFF.

This clone was seen a handful of times. The junction departs from germline at one end; a sequencing error may be responsible. The gene calls are TRBV9 and TRBJ2-2, with D uncertain. CDR3 length: 13 residues. Germline V gene data show CDR1 as SGDLS and CDR2 as YYNGEE. DNA of the CDR3: TGTGCCAGCAGCGTAGATGGTCCCGGCAACTGGGCTTTT. Protein product: CASSVDGPGNWAF.

The chain couples TRBV6-5 to TRBJ2-1, with TRBD2 matching 10 bases. The junction had 8 bases not matched to a gene; V was cut back by 4 bases and J by 5 bases. Germline CDR1 is MNHEY and CDR2 is SVGAGI. The CDR3 has 16 residues. The CDR3 DNA is TGTGCCAGCAGTTCACTACTAGCGGGAATGGACAATGAGCAGTTCTTC. Translated, it gives CASSSLLAGMDNEQFF.

The chain has TRBV11-2 and TRBJ1-4; TRBD1 is a possible D gene (6 bases). The V gene lost 0 bases and the J gene lost 3 bases, with 17 bases spanning the gap. CDR1 and CDR2 (germline): SGHAT, FQNNGV. There are 18 residues in the CDR3. This CDR3 is CASSLEWGPQLANEKLFF. The CDR3 DNA sequence: TGTGCCAGCAGCTTAGAATGGGGGCCCCAACTCGCTAATGAAAAACTGTTTTTT.

The chain carries TRBV27 and TRBJ2-7, with D possibly matching TRBD2 (5 bases). The length of the CDR3 is 12 residues. V gave up 6 bases and J gave up 9 bases, with 15 bases separating them. Germline V gene sequence: CDR1 MNHEY, CDR2 SMNVEV (reference sequence). The CDR3: CASSEGNLGQYF. In DNA form, the CDR3 reads TGTGCCAGCAGCGAGGGCAACCTCGGGCAGTACTTC.

This chain links TRBV19 with TRBJ2-3; 12 positions agree with TRBD2. After removal of 5 bases from V and 5 bases from J, the junction contained 11 bases not matched to a gene. Germline CDR1 is LNHDA and CDR2 is SQIVND (reference sequence). CDR3 length: 17 residues. This CDR3 reads CASSPLAGGSRGDTQYF. The CDR3 nucleotides are TGTGCCAGTAGTCCTCTAGCGGGAGGGTCCCGGGGAGATACGCAGTATTTT.

This clone was seen only once. This chain connects TRBV5-1 to TRBJ2-1; a weak D match, TRBD1 (6 bases). The germline CDR1 and CDR2 sequences are SGHRS and YFSETQ. The CDR3 runs 15 residues. V lost 2 bases to trimming and J lost 6 bases, with 15 bases between them. The CDR3 spells CASSFAGDRRNEQFF. The CDR3 bases are TGCGCCAGCAGCTTCGCAGGGGATAGGCGCAATGAGCAGTTCTTC.

This clone has only a few counts. The chain combines TRBV7-8 with TRBJ1-5; unclear D gene. V was shortened by 7 bases and J by 4 bases, with 11 bases between the two germline ends. Germline CDR1 is SGHVS and CDR2 is FQNEAQ. This CDR3 contains 13 residues. The CDR3 DNA is TGTGCCAGCACTTATGGCCCTAATCAGCCCCAGCATTTT. Its protein is CASTYGPNQPQHF.

This clone came up a few times. The CDR3 bases are TGCGCCAGCAGCCTTATCCCAGGGGGACAGGGATACGCCTACGAGCAGTACTTC. This gives the protein CASSLIPGGQGYAYEQYF. The chain joins TRBV5-1 to TRBJ2-7; 9 bases agree with TRBD1. The V gene end was trimmed by 4 bases and the J gene end by 2 bases; junction bases not matched to a gene: 16. CDR3 size: 18 residues. The germline gives CDR1 SGHRS, CDR2 YFSETQ. The variable domain in full, with the rest retrieved from reference TRBV5-1 and TRBJ2-7, is KAGVTQTPRYLIKTRGQQVTLSCSPISGHRSVSWYQQTPGQGLQFLFEYFSETQRNKGNFPGRFSGRQFSNSRSEMNVSTLELGDSALYLCASSLIPGGQGYAYEQYFGPGTRLTVT.

The table lists this clone with a few counts. The gene calls are TRBV7-2 and TRBJ2-1, with 11 bases aligning to TRBD2. Germline loops: CDR1 SGHTA, CDR2 FQGNSA. The CDR3 contains 16 residues. With V trimmed by 5 bases and J by 7 bases, 10 bases remained unmatched. CDR3 sequence (DNA): TGTGCCAGCAGCATTATACTAGCGGGAGCCTCGAATGAGCAGTTCTTC. Residues: CASSIILAGASNEQFF.

The rearrangement joins TRBV19 to TRBJ1-1; weak D call: TRBD1 (5 bases). Trimming pared 5 bases from V and 1 base from J, leaving 11 bases between. Per germline, CDR1 LNHDA and CDR2 SQIVND (reference sequence). The CDR3 loop spans 14 amino acids. Here the CDR3 reads CASSLGARNTEAFF. Here the CDR3 DNA reads TGTGCCAGTAGTTTAGGGGCGCGGAACACTGAAGCTTTCTTT.

The gene calls are TRBV3-1 (or the pseudogene TRBV3-2) and TRBJ1-2; 8 bases line up with TRBD1. In germline, CDR1 is LGHDT, CDR2 YNNKEL (reference sequence). The CDR3 length is 14 residues. The ends lost 4 bases at V and 3 bases at J; junction bases unmatched: 4. DNA for the CDR3: TGTGCCAGCAGCCTTCCGGGACAGGACTATGGCTACACCTTC. Amino acid sequence: CASSLPGQDYGYTF.

The chain uses TRBV7-2 and TRBJ2-4; 12 bases map to TRBD2. J was trimmed by 0 bases and V by 1 base; bases with no gene match: 7. The CDR3 runs to 19 residues. Germline V gene lookup returns CDR1 SGHTA and CDR2 FQGNSA. This chain's CDR3 is CASSLEGLAGLLAKNIQYF. Here the CDR3 DNA reads TGTGCCAGCAGCTTAGAAGGACTAGCGGGATTATTAGCCAAAAACATTCAGTACTTC.

With respect to this clone: At one end the junction does not follow the germline gene, possibly because of a read error. The chain combines TRBV2 with TRBJ1-4; no definite D call. The CDR3 is made up of 14 amino acids. Germline V gene sequence: CDR1 SNHLY, CDR2 FYNNEI. CDR3 region: CASNIGYRNEKLLF. DNA for the CDR3: TGTGCCAGCAATATCGGGTACCGGAATGAAAAACTGCTTTTT.

V gene TRBV5-1 combines with J gene TRBJ2-1, with 7 bases aligning to TRBD2. Germline loops: CDR1 SGHRS, CDR2 YFSETQ. The V segment lost 7 bases and the J segment 7 bases; nucleotides outside the gene matches: 8. The CDR3 loop spans 13 amino acids. CDR3 region: CASGRAMGNEQFF. CDR3 in DNA: TGCGCCAGCGGGAGGGCCATGGGGAATGAGCAGTTCTTC.

V usage is TRBV18 and J usage is TRBJ2-1; 8 bases align to TRBD2. The CDR3 covers 18 residues. The V and J ends lost 6 bases and 9 bases, in that order; junction bases with no gene match: 22. CDR1 is KGHSH and CDR2 is LQKENI in the germline V gene. CDR3 sequence (DNA): TGTGCCAGCTCTGGCGCATCCCAAGGGGGACTAGAAATGGTTGAGCAGTTCTTC. It specifies CASSGASQGGLEMVEQFF.

V and J are TRBV7-8 and TRBJ2-7, with D possibly TRBD1 on 5 matching bases. The CDR3 extends over 14 amino acids. Germline lookup yields CDR1 SGHVS and CDR2 FQNEAQ. V shed 0 bases and J shed 3 bases, with 9 bases lying between them. The CDR3 sequence: CASSLAGRVYEQYF. The CDR3 nucleotides are TGTGCCAGCAGCTTAGCGGGCAGGGTCTACGAGCAGTACTTC.

The rearrangement links TRBV10-3 to TRBJ2-3; tentatively, D is TRBD2 (7 bases). From germline, CDR1 is ENHRY and CDR2 SYGVKD. V lost 2 bases and J lost 1, with 10 bases in between. This CDR3 is 15 amino acids long. For the CDR3, the DNA is TGTGCCATCAGTGAGAGGGGGGGCGGCACAGATACGCAGTATTTT. Its translation: CAISERGGGTDTQYF.

The CDR3 spells CASSFDRDTGNTIYF. CDR3 in DNA: TGTGCCAGCAGCTTCGACAGGGATACCGGAAACACCATATATTTT. V and J are TRBV6-2 or TRBV6-3 and TRBJ1-3; 7 bases agree with TRBD1. This CDR3 has 15 residues. Germline CDR1 and CDR2: MNHEY and SVGEGT. V lost 6 bases and J lost 4; bases outside the gene matches: 9.